The clone carrying this T cell receptor (beta chain) was observed many times. These data are taken from a study of neurological immune-mediated disorders. The unsorted libraries were generated from a total of 2 million PBMCs, which had been stored in RNAlater at -80 C. TCRdb re-called the 5' RACE reads through MiXCR, storing one row per CDR3 protein. The data hold about 16,000 distinct CDR3 sequences, with less than 25% observed a single time. The CDR3 is 13 residues long. V was shortened by 0 bases and J by 3 bases, with 3 bases between the two germline ends. Per germline, CDR1 SEHNR and CDR2 FQNEAQ (reference sequence).

V is TRBV7-9 and J is TRBJ1-5; D uncertain. The sequenced material came from PBMCs. The clonotype was recovered from a man aged 45-65 years in good health. CDR3: CASSLAFNQPQHF. As DNA, the CDR3 is TGTGCCAGCAGCTTAGCGTTCAATCAGCCCCAGCATTTT.